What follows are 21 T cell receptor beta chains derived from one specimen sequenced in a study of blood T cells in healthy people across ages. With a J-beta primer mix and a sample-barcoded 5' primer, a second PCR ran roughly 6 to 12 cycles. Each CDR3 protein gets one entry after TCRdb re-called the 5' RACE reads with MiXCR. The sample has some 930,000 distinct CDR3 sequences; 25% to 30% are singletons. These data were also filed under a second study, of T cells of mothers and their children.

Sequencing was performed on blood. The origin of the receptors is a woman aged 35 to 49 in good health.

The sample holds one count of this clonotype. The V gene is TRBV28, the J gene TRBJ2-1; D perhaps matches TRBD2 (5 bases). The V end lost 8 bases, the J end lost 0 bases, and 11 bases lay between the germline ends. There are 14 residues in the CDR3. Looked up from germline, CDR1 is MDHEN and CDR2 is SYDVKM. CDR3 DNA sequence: TGTGCCAGCTTCACCCGGGACTCCTACAATGAGCAGTTCTTC. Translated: CASFTRDSYNEQFF.

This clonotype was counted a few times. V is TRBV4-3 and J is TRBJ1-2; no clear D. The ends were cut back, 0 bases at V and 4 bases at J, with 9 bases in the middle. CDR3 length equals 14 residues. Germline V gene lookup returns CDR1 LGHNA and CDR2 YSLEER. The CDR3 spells CASSQDRLGYGYTF. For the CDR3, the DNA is TGCGCCAGCAGCCAAGATCGGCTCGGCTATGGCTACACCTTC.

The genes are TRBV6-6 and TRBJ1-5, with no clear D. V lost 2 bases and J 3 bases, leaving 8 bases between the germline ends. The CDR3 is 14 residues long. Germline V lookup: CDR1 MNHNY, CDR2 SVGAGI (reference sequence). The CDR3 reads CASSYRTVNQPQHF. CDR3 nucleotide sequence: TGTGCCAGCAGTTACAGGACGGTCAATCAGCCCCAGCATTTT.

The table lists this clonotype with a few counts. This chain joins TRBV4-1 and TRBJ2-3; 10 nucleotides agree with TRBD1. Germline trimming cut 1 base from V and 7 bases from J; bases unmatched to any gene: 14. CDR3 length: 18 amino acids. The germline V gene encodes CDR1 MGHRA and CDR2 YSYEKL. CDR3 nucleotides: TGCGCCAGCAGCCAAGGAGGGCTGTCGGGACAGGGGAGACATACGCAGTATTTT. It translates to CASSQGGLSGQGRHTQYF.

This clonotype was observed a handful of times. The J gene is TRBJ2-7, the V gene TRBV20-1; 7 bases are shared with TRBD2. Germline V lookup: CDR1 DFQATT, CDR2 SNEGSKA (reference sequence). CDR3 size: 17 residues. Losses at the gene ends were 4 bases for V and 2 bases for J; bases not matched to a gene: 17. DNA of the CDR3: TGCAGTGCTAACGCCTGGGGAGGCAGGGAGGGCACCTACGAGCAGTACTTC. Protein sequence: CSANAWGGREGTYEQYF.

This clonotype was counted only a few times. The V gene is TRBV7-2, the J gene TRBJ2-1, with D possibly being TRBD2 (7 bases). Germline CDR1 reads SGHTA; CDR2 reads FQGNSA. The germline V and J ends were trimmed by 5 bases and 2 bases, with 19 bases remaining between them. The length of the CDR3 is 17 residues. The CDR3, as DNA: TGTGCCAGCAGCCCCGGCAAACGGGGGGCAACCTACAATGAGCAGTTCTTC. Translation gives CASSPGKRGATYNEQFF.

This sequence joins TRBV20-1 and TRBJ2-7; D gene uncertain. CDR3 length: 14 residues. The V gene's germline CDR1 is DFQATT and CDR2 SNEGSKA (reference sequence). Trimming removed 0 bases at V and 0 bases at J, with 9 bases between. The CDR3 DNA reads TGCAGTGCTAGAGATGCACACAGCTCCTACGAGCAGTACTTC. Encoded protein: CSARDAHSSYEQYF.

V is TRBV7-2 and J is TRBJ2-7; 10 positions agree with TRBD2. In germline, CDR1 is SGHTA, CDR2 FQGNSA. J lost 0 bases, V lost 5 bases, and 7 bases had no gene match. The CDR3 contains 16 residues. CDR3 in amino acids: CASSTSSGGSSYEQYF. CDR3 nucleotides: TGTGCCAGCAGCACCTCTAGCGGGGGCAGCTCCTACGAGCAGTACTTC.

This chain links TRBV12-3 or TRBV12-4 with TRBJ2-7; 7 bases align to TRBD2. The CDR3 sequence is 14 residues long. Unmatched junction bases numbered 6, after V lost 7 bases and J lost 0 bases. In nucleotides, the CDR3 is TGTGCCAGCACAGACGGGGGGATCTCCTACGAGCAGTACTTC. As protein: CASTDGGISYEQYF.

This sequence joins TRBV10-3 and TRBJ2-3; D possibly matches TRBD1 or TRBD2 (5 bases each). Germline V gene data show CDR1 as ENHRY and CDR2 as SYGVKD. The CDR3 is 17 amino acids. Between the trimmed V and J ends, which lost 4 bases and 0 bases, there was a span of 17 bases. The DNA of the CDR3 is TGTGCCATCAGTGCGCAAGGGGAGAAACTTAGCACAGATACGCAGTATTTT. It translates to CAISAQGEKLSTDTQYF.

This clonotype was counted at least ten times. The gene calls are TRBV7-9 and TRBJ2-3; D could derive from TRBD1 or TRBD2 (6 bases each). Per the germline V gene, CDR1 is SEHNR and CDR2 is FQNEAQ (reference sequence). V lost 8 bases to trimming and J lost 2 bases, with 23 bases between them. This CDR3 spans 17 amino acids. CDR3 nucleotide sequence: TGTGCCAGCCAGTCCCATCGGCCAGGGGAGGTCACAGATACGCAGTATTTT. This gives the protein CASQSHRPGEVTDTQYF.

The CDR3 nucleotides read TGTGCCAGCAGCTCGGTTGACGTCGGACACAATGAGCAGTTCTTC. This encodes CASSSVDVGHNEQFF. The rearrangement links TRBV7-9 to TRBJ2-1; D remains ambiguous. The germline CDR1 and CDR2 sequences are SEHNR and FQNEAQ (reference sequence). V lost 4 bases, J lost 5 bases, and 15 bases lay in between. The CDR3 totals 15 residues.

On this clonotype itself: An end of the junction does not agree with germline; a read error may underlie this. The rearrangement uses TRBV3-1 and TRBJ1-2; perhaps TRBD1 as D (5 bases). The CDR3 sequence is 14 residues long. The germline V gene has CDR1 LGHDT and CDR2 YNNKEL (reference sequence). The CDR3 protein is CAGSPSEGALGYTF. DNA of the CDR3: TGTGCCGGCAGCCCCTCAGAAGGGGCATTGGGCTACACCTTC.

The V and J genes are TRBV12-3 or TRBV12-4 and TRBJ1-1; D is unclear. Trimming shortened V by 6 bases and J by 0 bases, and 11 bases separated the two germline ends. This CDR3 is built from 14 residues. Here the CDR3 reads CASSSREMNTEAFF. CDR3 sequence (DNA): TGTGCCAGCAGCTCCAGAGAAATGAACACTGAAGCTTTCTTT.

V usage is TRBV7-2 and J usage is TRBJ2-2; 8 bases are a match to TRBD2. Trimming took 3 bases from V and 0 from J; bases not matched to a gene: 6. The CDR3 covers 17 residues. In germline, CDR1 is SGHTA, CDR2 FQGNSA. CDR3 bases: TGTGCCAGCAGCTTGTGGGCTAGCGGGTCGAACACCGGGGAGCTGTTTTTT. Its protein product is CASSLWASGSNTGELFF. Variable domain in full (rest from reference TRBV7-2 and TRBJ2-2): GAGVSQSPSNKVTEKGKDVELRCDPISGHTALYWYRQSLGQGLEFLIYFQGNSAPDKSGLPSDRFSAERTGGSVSTLTIQRTQQEDSAVYLCASSLWASGSNTGELFFGEGSRLTVL.

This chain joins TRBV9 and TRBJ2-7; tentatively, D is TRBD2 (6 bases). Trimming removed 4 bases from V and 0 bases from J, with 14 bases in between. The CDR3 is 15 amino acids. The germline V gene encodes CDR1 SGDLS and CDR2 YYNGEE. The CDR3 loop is CASSSWGLSSYEQYF. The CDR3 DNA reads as TGTGCCAGCAGCTCCTGGGGACTTTCCTCCTACGAGCAGTACTTC. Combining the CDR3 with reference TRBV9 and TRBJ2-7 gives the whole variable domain DSGVTQTPKHLITATGQRVTLRCSPRSGDLSVYWYQQSLDQGLQFLIQYYNGEERAKGNILERFSAQQFPDLHSELNLSSLELGDSALYFCASSSWGLSSYEQYFGPGTRLTVT.

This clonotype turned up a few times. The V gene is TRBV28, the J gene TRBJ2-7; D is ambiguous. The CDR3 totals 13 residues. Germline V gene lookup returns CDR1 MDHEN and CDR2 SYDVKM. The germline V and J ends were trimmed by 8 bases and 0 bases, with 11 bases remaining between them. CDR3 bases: TGTGCCAGCCCCTTGAGGAGCTCCTACGAGCAGTACTTC. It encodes CASPLRSSYEQYF.

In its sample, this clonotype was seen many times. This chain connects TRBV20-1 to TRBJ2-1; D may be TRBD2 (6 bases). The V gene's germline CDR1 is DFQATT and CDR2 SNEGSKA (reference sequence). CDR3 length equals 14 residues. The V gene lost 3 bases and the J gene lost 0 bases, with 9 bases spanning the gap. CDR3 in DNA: TGCAGTGCTAGGCGGGGCAGCTCCTACAATGAGCAGTTCTTC. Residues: CSARRGSSYNEQFF.

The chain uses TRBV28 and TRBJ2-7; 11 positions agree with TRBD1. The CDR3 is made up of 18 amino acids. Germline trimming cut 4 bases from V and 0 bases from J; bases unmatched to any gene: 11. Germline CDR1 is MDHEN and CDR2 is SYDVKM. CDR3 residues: CASSSWTGGAATSYEQYF. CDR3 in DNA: TGTGCCAGCAGTTCCTGGACAGGGGGCGCCGCAACCTCCTACGAGCAGTACTTC. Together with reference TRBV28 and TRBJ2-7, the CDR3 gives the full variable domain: DVKVTQSSRYLVKRTGEKVFLECVQDMDHENMFWYRQDPGLGLRLIYFSYDVKMKEKGDIPEGYSVSREKKERFSLILESASTNQTSMYLCASSSWTGGAATSYEQYFGPGTRLTVT.

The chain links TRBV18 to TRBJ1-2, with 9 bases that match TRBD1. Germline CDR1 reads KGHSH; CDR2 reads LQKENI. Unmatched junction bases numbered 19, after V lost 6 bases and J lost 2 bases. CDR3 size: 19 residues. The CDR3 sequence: CASSRETGTGPWSNYGYTF. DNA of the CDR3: TGTGCCAGCTCCCGAGAAACTGGGACAGGGCCATGGTCCAACTATGGCTACACCTTC.

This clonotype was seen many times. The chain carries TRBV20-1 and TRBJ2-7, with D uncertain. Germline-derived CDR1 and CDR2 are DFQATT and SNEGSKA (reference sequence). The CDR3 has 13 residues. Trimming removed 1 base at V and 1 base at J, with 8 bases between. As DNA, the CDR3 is TGCAGTGCTAGAGGTCCAGGTTCCTACGAGCAGTACTTC. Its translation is CSARGPGSYEQYF.